This TCR beta chain is from a study of control samples from healthy donors and cancer patients (TCRdb year 2020). This clone was detected only once. Its cognate antigen has yet to be identified. Base qualities were left out, and no much larger clone turns up one base away. The germline V gene (reference sequence) sets CDR1 to SEHNR and CDR2 to FQNEAQ. CDR3 length: 12 amino acids, cysteine to phenylalanine. This entry keeps only the CDR3 DNA: 36 bases, framed from base 1. Deletion took 7 bases off V and 6 bases off J, with a span of 13 bases between the germline ends. Receptors were amplified or captured by the immunoSEQ multiplex PCR assay. What TCRdb holds here is the immuneACCESS table cut down to in-frame rearrangements. Part of the clones is not present; checked against another copy, under half of the missing clones reflect an unresolved V gene, and the others are unexplained. Here the sample has some 120,000 clones; about 92% occur a single time. The ten most abundant clones make up roughly 1.7% of the sample.

The sequencing sample was made of PBMCs. This TCR was sampled from a man aged 50 or older with head and neck cancer. This chain is built from TRBV7-9 and TRBJ2-7; 5 matching bases give a weak D call of TRBD2. The DNA sequence reads TGTGCCAGCACCCCCCTCGGAGGCGAGCAGTACTTC. Its translation is CASTPLGGEQYF.